A single sample is the source of the 7 T cell receptor beta chains below, sequenced in a study of T cells in Graves' hyperthyroidism and ophthalmopathy. Regions amplified from RNA transcripts were the TCR beta CDR3 regions. The HTBI primer set drove a first-round RT-PCR of the TCR CDR3. One entry per CDR3 protein results from TCRdb running MiXCR on the multiplex PCR reads. The table lists some 700,000 distinct CDR3 sequences, around 15% of them singletons. The sequencing input was blood. These receptors were obtained from a man between 50 and 59 years old with Graves' hyperthyroidism.

There are a few counts of this clonotype. V usage is TRBV7-9 and J usage is TRBJ2-1, with 12 nucleotides matching TRBD2. V gave up 7 bases and J gave up 8 bases; unmatched junction bases: 15. Germline V lookup: CDR1 SEHNR, CDR2 FQNEAQ (reference sequence). This CDR3 comprises 17 residues. The CDR3 region has the DNA TGTGCCAGCATCGTCGGACTAGCGGGAAGTTTTGTCGATGAGCAGTTCTTC. Its protein is CASIVGLAGSFVDEQFF.

This chain uses TRBV10-3 with TRBJ1-1; D is possibly TRBD1 (5 bases). Per the germline V gene, CDR1 is ENHRY and CDR2 is SYGVKD. The CDR3 runs 14 residues. V was shortened by 10 bases and J by 0 bases, with 15 bases between the two germline ends. The CDR3 sequence is CATRGERMNTEAFF. The CDR3 bases are TGTGCCACGCGGGGGGAAAGGATGAACACTGAAGCTTTCTTT.

At least ten counts were recorded for this clonotype. This chain links TRBV20-1 with TRBJ2-5; the D gene is possibly TRBD1 (5 bases). V was cut by 6 bases and J by 5 bases, with 13 bases left in between. Germline loops: CDR1 DFQATT, CDR2 SNEGSKA (reference sequence). This CDR3 is 12 amino acids long. CDR3 in amino acids: CSAKQAWETQYF. The CDR3, as DNA: TGCAGTGCAAAACAGGCTTGGGAGACCCAGTACTTC.

About this clonotype itself: A much bigger clone sits one base away, suggesting this may be a read error. The conserved final phenylalanine or tryptophan is absent from the CDR3, which likely points to a read error. This chain uses TRBV9 with TRBJ1-1; D unresolved. V dropped 4 bases and J dropped 1 base, with 11 bases sitting between them. From germline, CDR1 is SGDLS and CDR2 YYNGEE. The CDR3 loop spans 14 amino acids. In DNA, the CDR3 is TGTGCCAGCAGCAAGAATGGAGAGAACACTGAAGCTTTCTTA. Translation gives CASSKNGENTEAFL.

This clonotype was seen ten or more times. The rearrangement joins TRBV14 to TRBJ1-6; no definite D call. V lost 0 bases and J lost 6, with 6 bases in between. Germline V gene data show CDR1 as SGHDN and CDR2 as FVKESK. The CDR3 has 14 residues. The CDR3 bases are TGTGCCAGCAGCCAAGATCCGGCTAATTCACCCCTCCACTTT. Translated, it gives CASSQDPANSPLHF.

This clonotype showed up many times. J is TRBJ2-7 and V is TRBV28; TRBD2 agrees at 9 bases. Germline lookup yields CDR1 MDHEN and CDR2 SYDVKM. V lost 5 bases, J lost 3 bases, and 5 bases stayed unmatched. This CDR3 region has 14 residues. CDR3 nucleotides: TGTGCCAGCAGTCCGGGGACTAGCAGCTACGAGCAGTACTTC. Amino acids: CASSPGTSSYEQYF.

This clonotype was detected only a few times. The chain employs TRBV11-2 and TRBJ2-7; 10 bases agree with TRBD1. CDR1 SGHAT and CDR2 FQNNGV come from the germline V gene. V was clipped by 8 bases and J by 3 bases; unmatched bases: 4. The CDR3 sequence is 13 residues long. CDR3 bases: TGTGCCAGCCTCAGGACAGGGGGCTACGAGCAGTACTTC. Translated: CASLRTGGYEQYF.